This TCR beta chain was captured by sequencing in a study of monozygotic twins with inflammatory bowel disease. Germline CDR1 is KGHSH and CDR2 is LQKENI. This CDR3 has 16 amino acids. After re-calling the 5' RACE reads, TCRdb lists one entry per CDR3 protein, DNA absent. The listing contains about 210,000 distinct CDR3 sequences. Per donor, approximately 2.3 ml of blood was collected and frozen. The TCR comes from a human donor with ulcerative colitis or Crohn's disease, or a healthy co-twin of an affected twin (not recorded which). Sequenced material: blood. The V gene is TRBV18, the J gene TRBJ2-1; TCRdb indicates TRBD2, and absent DNA this call remains unverified. The CDR3: CASSIIGTSLLNEQFF.